One and the same sample provided the 16 T cell receptor beta chains below, sequenced in a study of T cells in Graves' hyperthyroidism and ophthalmopathy. RNA transcripts yielded amplified TCR beta CDR3 regions. The HTBI set primed first-round TCR CDR3 RT-PCR. TCRdb reanalysed the multiplex PCR reads using MiXCR and keeps one entry per CDR3 protein. The data hold fewer than 400,000 distinct CDR3 sequences, with about 14% observed a single time. Sequencing used blood. These receptors were collected from a man aged 45 to 65 with Graves' ophthalmopathy.

Details on this clonotype: The junction and the germline gene differ at one end; a read error may be behind it. V gene TRBV4-2 combines with J gene TRBJ2-1; a possible D gene is TRBD1 (5 bases). The CDR3 extends over 15 amino acids. Germline loops: CDR1 LGHNA, CDR2 YNFKEQ. The CDR3 protein is CAGSQGAQVYNEQFF. In DNA form, the CDR3 reads TGTGCCGGCAGCCAAGGGGCGCAGGTTTACAATGAGCAGTTCTTC.

This clonotype was detected only a few times. This chain uses TRBV19 with TRBJ1-4, with 10 bases lining up with TRBD1. CDR1 LNHDA and CDR2 SQIVND come from the germline V gene (reference sequence). V dropped 10 bases and J dropped 7; count of bases not matched to a gene: 6. This CDR3 spans 13 amino acids. CDR3 protein: CATRDRGPEKLFF. Here the CDR3 DNA reads TGTGCCACCCGAGACAGGGGGCCTGAAAAACTGTTTTTT.

The chain carries TRBV10-3 and TRBJ2-2, with 12 bases fitting TRBD2. Losses at the gene ends were 7 bases for V and 2 bases for J; bases not matched to a gene: 5. Germline CDR1 is ENHRY and CDR2 is SYGVKD. The length of the CDR3 is 16 residues. CDR3 region: CAIMGLAGLNTGELFF. In nucleotides, the CDR3 is TGTGCCATCATGGGACTAGCGGGTCTCAACACCGGGGAGCTGTTTTTT.

This clonotype has more than one count but fewer than ten. The V gene is TRBV12-3 or TRBV12-4, the J gene TRBJ1-4; TRBD1 matches 7 bases. This CDR3 has 15 residues. V lost 1 base to trimming and J lost 5 bases; unmatched junction nucleotides: 4. In DNA form, the CDR3 reads TGTGCCAGCAGTTTAGGGGGACAGTCAAATGAAAAACTGTTTTTT. This gives the protein CASSLGGQSNEKLFF.

This clonotype was found many times. The chain recombines TRBV6-1 with TRBJ1-2; tentatively, D is TRBD1 (5 bases). This CDR3 has 11 residues. V was cut by 5 bases and J by 7 bases, with 8 bases left in between. Germline assignment: CDR1 MNHNS and CDR2 SASEGT. CDR3 in DNA: TGTGCCAGCAGTTTCCAGGGTGGCTACACCTTC. Its translation is CASSFQGGYTF.

This clonotype was recorded a few times. The chain recombines TRBV14 with TRBJ1-6; no firm D call. This CDR3 comprises 15 residues. CDR1 is SGHDN and CDR2 is FVKESK in the germline V gene. V dropped 5 bases and J dropped 7 bases, with 15 bases sitting between them. CDR3 in amino acids: CASSVLDGLNSPLHF. Here the CDR3 DNA reads TGTGCCAGCAGCGTCCTCGATGGGCTAAATTCACCCCTCCACTTT.

In its sample, this clonotype was seen a few times. This chain joins TRBV20-1 and TRBJ2-1; 15 nucleotides align to TRBD2. This CDR3 is built from 18 residues. Germline lookup yields CDR1 DFQATT and CDR2 SNEGSKA (reference sequence). Trimming at V came to 3 bases and at J to 5 bases, leaving 11 bases not matched to a gene. As DNA, the CDR3 is TGCAGTGCTAGCGGGGGACTAGCGGGAGGAAGTTACAACAATGAGCAGTTCTTC. It encodes CSASGGLAGGSYNNEQFF.

This clonotype was seen only a few times. The V call is TRBV20-1, the J call TRBJ1-1, with 7 bases lining up with TRBD1. V was pared by 3 bases and J by 3 bases, with 16 bases of the junction left unmatched. Germline CDR1 DFQATT, CDR2 SNEGSKA (reference sequence). The CDR3 has 17 amino acids. In DNA, the CDR3 is TGCAGTGCTAGGTCCCCGATTAACAGGGGAGGATACACTGAAGCTTTCTTT. Its protein is CSARSPINRGGYTEAFF.

The rearrangement links TRBV20-1 to TRBJ2-1; 8 positions match TRBD2. The CDR3 covers 13 residues. Germline CDR1 is DFQATT and CDR2 is SNEGSKA (reference sequence). The trim removed 1 base at V and 8 bases at J, leaving 4 bases unmatched. CDR3 DNA: TGCAGTGCTAGAGGAGCGGGAGACGATGAGCAGTTCTTC. Translation gives CSARGAGDDEQFF.

This clonotype has a count of ten or more. The gene calls are TRBV12-3 or TRBV12-4 and TRBJ1-3; 9 bases agree with TRBD1. The CDR3 sequence is 18 residues long. J gave up 2 bases and V 8 bases, and 16 bases lay outside the gene matches. CDR3 in amino acids: CASRNHVGGQGTGNTIYF. CDR3 in DNA: TGTGCCAGCCGAAATCATGTGGGCGGACAGGGGACTGGAAACACCATATATTTT.

The table lists this clonotype with many counts. V is TRBV2 and J is TRBJ1-2; TRBD1 agrees at 7 bases. The V and J ends lost 0 bases and 6 bases, in that order; junction bases with no gene match: 4. Germline lookup yields CDR1 SNHLY and CDR2 FYNNEI. The CDR3 loop spans 14 amino acids. CDR3 residues: CASSEAVQGNGYTF. DNA for the CDR3: TGTGCCAGCAGTGAAGCAGTACAGGGGAATGGCTACACCTTC.

This clonotype came up many times. The chain uses TRBV20-1 and TRBJ1-6, with D possibly matching TRBD1 (5 bases). There are 15 residues in the CDR3. The germline V gene has CDR1 DFQATT and CDR2 SNEGSKA (reference sequence). V lost 4 bases to trimming and J lost 6 bases, with 16 bases between them. The CDR3 loop is CSANLPGLTNSPLHF. CDR3 nucleotide sequence: TGCAGTGCTAATCTACCGGGACTTACTAATTCACCCCTCCACTTT.

This clonotype was found a few times. CDR3 amino acids: CASSLVPGSNTGELFF. The CDR3 DNA reads as TGTGCCAGCAGCTTAGTCCCGGGCTCGAACACCGGGGAGCTGTTTTTT. The chain carries TRBV7-8 and TRBJ2-2, with no clear D. Trimming shortened V by 1 base and J by 0 bases, and 9 bases separated the two germline ends. The germline V gene has CDR1 SGHVS and CDR2 FQNEAQ. CDR3 length equals 16 residues.

To note about this clonotype: The junction shows a germline mismatch at one end, possibly a read error. This chain connects TRBV7-8 to TRBJ2-3; D perhaps matches TRBD1 (5 bases). This CDR3 region has 15 residues. CDR1 SGHVS and CDR2 FQNEAQ come from the germline V gene. CDR3 coding DNA: TGTGCCAGCAGCTTACAGGGCAACTTGGGTAATACGCGGTATTTT. This translates into CASSLQGNLGNTRYF.

A word on this clonotype: The junction does not match germline at one end; this may be a read error. This chain uses TRBV28 with TRBJ2-5; D unclear. The CDR3 covers 10 residues. Germline assignment: CDR1 MDHEN and CDR2 SYDVKM. Written as DNA, the CDR3 is TGTGCCAGCAGGGGTGATGGGATCCACTTC. It yields the protein CASRGDGIHF.

In its sample, this clonotype was seen a few times. CDR3 residues: CASSYRGQTIYGYTF. DNA for the CDR3: TGTGCCAGCAGTTATCGTGGACAGACAATCTATGGCTACACCTTC. This rearrangement joins TRBV27 to TRBJ1-2, with D possibly TRBD1 on 6 matching bases. The germline V and J ends were trimmed by 4 bases and 4 bases, with 16 bases remaining between them. The CDR3 is made up of 15 amino acids. CDR1 and CDR2 (germline): MNHEY, SMNVEV (reference sequence).